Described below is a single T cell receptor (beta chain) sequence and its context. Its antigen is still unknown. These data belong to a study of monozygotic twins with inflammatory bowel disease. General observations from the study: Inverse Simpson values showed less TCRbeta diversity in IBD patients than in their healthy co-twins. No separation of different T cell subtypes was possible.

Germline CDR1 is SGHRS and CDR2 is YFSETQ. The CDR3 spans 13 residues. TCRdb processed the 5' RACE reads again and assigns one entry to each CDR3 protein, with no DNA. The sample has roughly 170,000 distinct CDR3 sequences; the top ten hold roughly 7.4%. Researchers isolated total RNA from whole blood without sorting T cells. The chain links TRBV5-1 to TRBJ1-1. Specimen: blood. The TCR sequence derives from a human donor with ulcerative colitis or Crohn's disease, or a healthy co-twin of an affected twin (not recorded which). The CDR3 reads CASRFSGTAEAFF.